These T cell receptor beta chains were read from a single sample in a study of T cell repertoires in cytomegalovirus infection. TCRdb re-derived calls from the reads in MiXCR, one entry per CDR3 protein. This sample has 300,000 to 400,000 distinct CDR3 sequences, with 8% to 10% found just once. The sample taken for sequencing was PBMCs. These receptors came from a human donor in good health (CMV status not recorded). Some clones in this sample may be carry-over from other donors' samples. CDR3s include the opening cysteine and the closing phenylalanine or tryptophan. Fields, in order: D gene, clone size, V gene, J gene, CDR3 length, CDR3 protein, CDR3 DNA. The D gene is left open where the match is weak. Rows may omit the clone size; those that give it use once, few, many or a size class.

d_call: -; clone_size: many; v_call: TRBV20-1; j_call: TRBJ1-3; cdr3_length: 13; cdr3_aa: CSARPQGGNTIYF; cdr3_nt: TGCAGTGCTAGGCCGCAGGGAGGAAACACCATATATTTT
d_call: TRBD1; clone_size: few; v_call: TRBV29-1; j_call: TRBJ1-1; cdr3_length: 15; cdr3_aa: CSAPMTGALNTEAFF; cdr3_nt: TGCAGCGCGCCGATGACAGGGGCGCTGAACACTGAAGCTTTCTTT
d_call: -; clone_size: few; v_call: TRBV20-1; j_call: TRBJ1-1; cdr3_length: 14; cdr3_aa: CSAPREVGNTEAFF; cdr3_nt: TGCAGTGCTCCGCGGGAAGTGGGGAACACTGAAGCTTTCTTT
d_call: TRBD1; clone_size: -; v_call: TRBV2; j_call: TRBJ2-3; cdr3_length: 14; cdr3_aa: CASSRDRGIDTQYF; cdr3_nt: TGTGCCAGCAGCCGGGACAGGGGGATAGATACGCAGTATTTT
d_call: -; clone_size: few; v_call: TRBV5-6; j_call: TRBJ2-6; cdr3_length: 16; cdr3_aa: CASSLVGWEGANVLTF; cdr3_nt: TGTGCCAGCAGCTTGGTGGGGTGGGAGGGGGCCAACGTCCTGACTTTC
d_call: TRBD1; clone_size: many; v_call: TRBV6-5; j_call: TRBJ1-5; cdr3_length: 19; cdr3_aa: CASSYSRGRGRCSNQPQHF; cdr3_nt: TGTGCCAGCAGTTACTCTCGAGGCAGGGGGCGCTGTAGCAATCAGCCCCAGCATTTT
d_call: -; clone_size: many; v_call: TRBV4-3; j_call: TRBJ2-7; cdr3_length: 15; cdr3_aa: CASSQEEKGSYEQYF; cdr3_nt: TGCGCCAGCAGCCAAGAGGAAAAGGGGTCCTACGAGCAGTACTTC
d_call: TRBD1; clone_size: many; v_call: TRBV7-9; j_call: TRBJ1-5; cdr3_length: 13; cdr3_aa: CASSDRVDQPQHF; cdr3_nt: TGTGCCAGCAGCGACAGGGTGGATCAGCCCCAGCATTTT
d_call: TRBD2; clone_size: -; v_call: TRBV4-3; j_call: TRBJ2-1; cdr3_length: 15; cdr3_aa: CASSQVAGGINEQFF; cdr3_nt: TGCGCCAGCAGCCAAGTAGCGGGAGGAATCAATGAGCAGTTCTTC
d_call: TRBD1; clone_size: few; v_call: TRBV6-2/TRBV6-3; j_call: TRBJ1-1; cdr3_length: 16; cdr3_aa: CASSYGLDRGRSEAFF; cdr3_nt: TGTGCCAGCAGTTACGGGCTTGACAGGGGCAGGTCTGAAGCTTTCTTT
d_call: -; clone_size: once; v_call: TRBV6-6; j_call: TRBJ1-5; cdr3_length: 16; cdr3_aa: CASSSKGGYSNQPQHF; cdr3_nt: TGTGCCAGCAGTTCAAAAGGGGGATATAGCAATCAGCCCCAGCATTTT
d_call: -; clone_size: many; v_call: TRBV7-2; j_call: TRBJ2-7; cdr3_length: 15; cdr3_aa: CASSLPRTGTYEQYF; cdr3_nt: TGTGCCAGCAGCTTACCTCGGACTGGGACCTACGAGCAGTACTTC
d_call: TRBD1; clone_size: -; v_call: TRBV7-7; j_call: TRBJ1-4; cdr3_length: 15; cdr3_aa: CASSPYTGGGEKLFF; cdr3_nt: TGTGCCAGCAGCCCCTACACAGGGGGTGGAGAAAAACTGTTTTTT
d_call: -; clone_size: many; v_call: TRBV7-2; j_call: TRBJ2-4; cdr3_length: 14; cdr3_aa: CASSSSGQGSIQYF; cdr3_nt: TGTGCCAGCAGTTCAAGTGGGCAGGGAAGCATTCAGTACTTC
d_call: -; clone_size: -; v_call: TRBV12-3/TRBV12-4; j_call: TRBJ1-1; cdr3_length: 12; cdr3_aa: CASSARVTEAFF; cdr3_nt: TGTGCCAGCAGTGCTAGAGTCACTGAAGCTTTCTTT
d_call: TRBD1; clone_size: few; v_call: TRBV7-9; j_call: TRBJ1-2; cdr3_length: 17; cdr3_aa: CASSLPSGTGASAGYTF; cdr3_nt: TGTGCCAGCAGCTTACCTTCCGGGACAGGGGCCTCGGCTGGCTACACCTTC
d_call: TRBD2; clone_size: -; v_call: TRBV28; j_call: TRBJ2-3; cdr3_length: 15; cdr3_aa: CASTTGGAGTDTQYF; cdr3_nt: TGTGCCAGCACTACCGGGGGGGCGGGCACAGATACGCAGTATTTT
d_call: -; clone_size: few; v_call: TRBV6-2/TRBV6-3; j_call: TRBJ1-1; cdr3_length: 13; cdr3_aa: CASSYLEGREAFF; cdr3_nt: TGTGCCAGCAGTTACTTGGAAGGGCGTGAAGCTTTCTTT
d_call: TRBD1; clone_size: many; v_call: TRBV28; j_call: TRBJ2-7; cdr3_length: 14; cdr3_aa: CASSLPGQGDEQYF; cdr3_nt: TGTGCCAGCAGCCTCCCGGGACAGGGAGACGAGCAGTACTTC
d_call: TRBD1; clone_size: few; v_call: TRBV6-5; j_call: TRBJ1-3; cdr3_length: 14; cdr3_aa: CAIWDRSSGNTIYF; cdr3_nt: TGTGCCATATGGGACAGGTCCTCTGGAAACACCATATATTTT
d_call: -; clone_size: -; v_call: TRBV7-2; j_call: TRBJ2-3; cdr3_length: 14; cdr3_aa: CASSLESDQSTQYF; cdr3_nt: TGTGCCAGCAGCTTAGAATCAGATCAGAGTACGCAGTATTTT
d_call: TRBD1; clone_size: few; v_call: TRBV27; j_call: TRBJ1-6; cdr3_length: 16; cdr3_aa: CASSLSKTGLSSPLHF; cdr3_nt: TGTGCCAGCAGTTTATCGAAGACAGGGTTGAGTTCACCCCTCCACTTT
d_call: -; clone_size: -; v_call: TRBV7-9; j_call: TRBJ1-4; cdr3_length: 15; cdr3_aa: CASSLGNRENEKLFF; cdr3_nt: TGTGCCAGCAGCTTAGGTAACAGAGAAAATGAAAAACTGTTTTTT
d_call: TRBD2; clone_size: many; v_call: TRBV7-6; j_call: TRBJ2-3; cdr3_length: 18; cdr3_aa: CASSSGGLAGGSTDTQYF; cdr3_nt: TGTGCCAGCAGCTCCGGGGGACTAGCGGGGGGCAGCACAGATACGCAGTATTTT
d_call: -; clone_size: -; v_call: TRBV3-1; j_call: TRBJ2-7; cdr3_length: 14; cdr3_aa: CASSQDIGYYEQYF; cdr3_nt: TGTGCCAGCAGCCAAGATATTGGGTACTACGAACAGTACTTC
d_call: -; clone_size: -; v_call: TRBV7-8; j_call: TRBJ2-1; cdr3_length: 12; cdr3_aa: CASSTASRLQFF; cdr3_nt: TGTGCCAGCAGCACAGCTTCTAGGCTGCAGTTCTTC
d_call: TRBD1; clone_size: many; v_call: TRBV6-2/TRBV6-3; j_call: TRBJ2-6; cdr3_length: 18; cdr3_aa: CASSLPGQGLWGANVLTF; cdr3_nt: TGTGCCAGCAGTCTTCCGGGACAGGGCCTCTGGGGGGCCAACGTCCTGACTTTC
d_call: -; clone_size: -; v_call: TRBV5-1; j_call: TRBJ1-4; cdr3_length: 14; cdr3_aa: CASSIRGRAEKLFF; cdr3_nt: TGCGCCAGCTCAATCAGGGGCCGTGCTGAAAAACTGTTTTTT
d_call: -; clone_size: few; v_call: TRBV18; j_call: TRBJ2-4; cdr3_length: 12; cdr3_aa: CASSLGTPTWYF; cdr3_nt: TGTGCCAGCTCCCTAGGTACCCCTACGTGGTACTTC
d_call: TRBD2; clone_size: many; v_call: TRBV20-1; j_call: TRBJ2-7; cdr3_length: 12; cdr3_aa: CSATLAGVGQYF; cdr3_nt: TGCAGTGCTACATTAGCGGGAGTCGGGCAGTACTTC
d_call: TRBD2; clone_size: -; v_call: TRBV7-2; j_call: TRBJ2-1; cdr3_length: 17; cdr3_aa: CASSHRRLAGGIYEQFF; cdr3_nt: TGTGCCAGCAGCCACCGGAGACTAGCGGGAGGGATCTATGAGCAGTTCTTC
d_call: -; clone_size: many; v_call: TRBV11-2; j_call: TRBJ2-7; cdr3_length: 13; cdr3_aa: CASSPPSRGEQYF; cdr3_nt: TGTGCCAGCAGCCCGCCCAGTCGGGGCGAGCAGTACTTC
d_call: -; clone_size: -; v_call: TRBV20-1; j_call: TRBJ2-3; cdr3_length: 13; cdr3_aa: CSARAAITDTQYF; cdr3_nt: TGCAGTGCTAGAGCCGCAATCACAGATACGCAGTATTTT
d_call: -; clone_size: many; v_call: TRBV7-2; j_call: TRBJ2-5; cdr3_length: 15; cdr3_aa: CASSLFGSGGETQYF; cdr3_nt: TGTGCCAGCAGCTTATTTGGTAGCGGTGGAGAGACCCAGTACTTC
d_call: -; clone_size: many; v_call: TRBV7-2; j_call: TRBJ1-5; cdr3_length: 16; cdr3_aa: CASSPARRGGNQPQHF; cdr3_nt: TGTGCCAGCAGCCCCGCCCGGAGAGGGGGCAATCAGCCCCAGCATTTT
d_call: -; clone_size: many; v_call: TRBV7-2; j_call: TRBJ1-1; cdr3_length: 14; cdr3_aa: CASSLVGRGTEAFF; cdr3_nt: TGTGCCAGCAGCTTAGTTGGGCGAGGGACTGAAGCTTTCTTT
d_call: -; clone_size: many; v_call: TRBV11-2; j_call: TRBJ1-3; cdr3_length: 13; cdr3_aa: CASSGISGNTIYF; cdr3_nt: TGTGCCAGCAGCGGGATCTCTGGAAACACCATATATTTT
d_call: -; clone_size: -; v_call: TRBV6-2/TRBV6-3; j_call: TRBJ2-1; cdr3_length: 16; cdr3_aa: CASSYSSGKPYNEQFF; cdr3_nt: TGTGCCAGCAGTTACTCGTCGGGGAAACCCTACAATGAGCAGTTCTTC
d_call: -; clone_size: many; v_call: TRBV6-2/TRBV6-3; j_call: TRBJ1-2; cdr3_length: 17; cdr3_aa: CASSSTRDGGRLRGYTF; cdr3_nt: TGTGCCAGCAGTTCCACCCGGGACGGAGGTCGACTCAGGGGCTACACCTTC
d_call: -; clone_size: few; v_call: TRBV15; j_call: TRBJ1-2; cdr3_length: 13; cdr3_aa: CATSRGDGYGYTF; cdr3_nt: TGTGCCACCAGCAGAGGAGACGGCTATGGCTACACCTTC
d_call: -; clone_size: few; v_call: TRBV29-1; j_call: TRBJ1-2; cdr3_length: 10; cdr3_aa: CSVDTDGYTF; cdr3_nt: TGCAGCGTCGACACTGATGGCTACACCTTC
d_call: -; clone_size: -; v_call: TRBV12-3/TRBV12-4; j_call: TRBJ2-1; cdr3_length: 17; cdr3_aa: CASSRAGTMSSYNEQFF; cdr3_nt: TGTGCCAGCAGCCGAGCCGGGACGATGAGCTCCTACAATGAGCAGTTCTTC
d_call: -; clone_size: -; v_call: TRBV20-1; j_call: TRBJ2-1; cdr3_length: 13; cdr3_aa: CSARQGSENEQFF; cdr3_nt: TGCAGTGCTAGACAGGGGTCCGAAAATGAGCAGTTCTTC
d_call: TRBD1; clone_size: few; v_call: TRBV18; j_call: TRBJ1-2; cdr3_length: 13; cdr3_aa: CASSPQGSDGYTF; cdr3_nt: TGTGCCAGCTCCCCACAGGGGTCGGATGGCTACACCTTC
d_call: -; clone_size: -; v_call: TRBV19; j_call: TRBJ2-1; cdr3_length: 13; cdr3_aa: CASNPVGQNEQFF; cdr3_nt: TGTGCCAGTAACCCCGTGGGGCAGAATGAGCAGTTCTTC
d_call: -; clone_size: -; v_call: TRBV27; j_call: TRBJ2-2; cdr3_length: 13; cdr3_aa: CASTRKFTGELFF; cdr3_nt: TGTGCCAGCACCCGGAAGTTCACCGGGGAGCTGTTTTTT
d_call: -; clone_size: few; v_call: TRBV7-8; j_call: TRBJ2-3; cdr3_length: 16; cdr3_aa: CASSLVYREWLDTQYF; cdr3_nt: TGTGCCAGCAGCTTAGTATACCGGGAGTGGCTAGATACGCAGTATTTT
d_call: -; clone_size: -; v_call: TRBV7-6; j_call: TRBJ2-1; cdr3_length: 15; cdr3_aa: CASSRSGGERNEQFF; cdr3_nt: TGTGCCAGCAGCCGCAGCGGAGGGGAGAGGAATGAGCAGTTCTTC
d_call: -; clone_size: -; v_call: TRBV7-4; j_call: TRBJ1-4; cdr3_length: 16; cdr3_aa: CASSPRAATGREKLFF; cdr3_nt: TGTGCCAGCAGCCCTAGGGCAGCGACAGGAAGGGAAAAACTGTTTTTT
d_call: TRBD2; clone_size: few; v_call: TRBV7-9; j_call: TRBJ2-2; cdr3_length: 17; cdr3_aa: CASSSLLAGGLTGELFF; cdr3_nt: TGTGCCAGCAGCTCCTTACTAGCGGGGGGACTCACCGGGGAGCTGTTTTTT
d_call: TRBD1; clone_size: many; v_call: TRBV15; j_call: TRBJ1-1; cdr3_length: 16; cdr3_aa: CATSRATGARNTEAFF; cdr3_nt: TGTGCCACCAGCAGAGCGACAGGGGCGAGGAACACTGAAGCTTTCTTT
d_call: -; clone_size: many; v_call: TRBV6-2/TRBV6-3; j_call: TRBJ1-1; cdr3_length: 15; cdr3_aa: CASTPAGYRNTEAFF; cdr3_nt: TGTGCCAGCACCCCGGCAGGGTATAGGAACACTGAAGCTTTCTTT
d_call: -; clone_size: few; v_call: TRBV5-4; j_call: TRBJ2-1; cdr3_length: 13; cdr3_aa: CASSERTPNEQFF; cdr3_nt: TGTGCCAGCAGCGAACGTACGCCAAATGAGCAGTTCTTC
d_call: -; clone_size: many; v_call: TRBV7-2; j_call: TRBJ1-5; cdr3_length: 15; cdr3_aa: CASSLAHREDQPQHF; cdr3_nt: TGTGCCAGCAGCTTAGCGCACAGGGAGGATCAGCCCCAGCATTTT
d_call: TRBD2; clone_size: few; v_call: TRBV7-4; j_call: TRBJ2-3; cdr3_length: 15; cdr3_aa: CASSWIAGHTDTQYF; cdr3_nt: TGTGCCAGCAGCTGGATAGCGGGGCACACAGATACGCAGTATTTT
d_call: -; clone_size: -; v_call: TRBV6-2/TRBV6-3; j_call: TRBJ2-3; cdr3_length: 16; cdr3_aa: CASSYRGADSTDTQYF; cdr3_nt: TGTGCCAGCAGTTACCGGGGAGCGGATAGCACAGATACGCAGTATTTT
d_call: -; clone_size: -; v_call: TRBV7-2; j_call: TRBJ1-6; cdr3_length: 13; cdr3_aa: CASSTATNSPLHF; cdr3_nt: TGTGCCAGCAGCACGGCTACTAATTCACCCCTCCACTTT
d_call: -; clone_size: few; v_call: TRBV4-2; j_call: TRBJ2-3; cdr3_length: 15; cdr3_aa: CASSQEHSQTDTQYF; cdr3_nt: TGTGCCAGCAGCCAAGAGCACAGTCAAACAGATACGCAGTATTTT
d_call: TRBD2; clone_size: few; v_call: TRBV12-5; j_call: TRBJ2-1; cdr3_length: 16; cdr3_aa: CASGLSTSGVSHEQFF; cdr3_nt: TGTGCTAGTGGTTTGTCGACTAGCGGAGTTTCACATGAGCAGTTCTTC
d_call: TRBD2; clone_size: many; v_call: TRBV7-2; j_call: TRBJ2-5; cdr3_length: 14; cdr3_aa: CASSTGLAAETQYF; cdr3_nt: TGTGCCAGCAGCACGGGACTAGCGGCAGAGACCCAGTACTTC